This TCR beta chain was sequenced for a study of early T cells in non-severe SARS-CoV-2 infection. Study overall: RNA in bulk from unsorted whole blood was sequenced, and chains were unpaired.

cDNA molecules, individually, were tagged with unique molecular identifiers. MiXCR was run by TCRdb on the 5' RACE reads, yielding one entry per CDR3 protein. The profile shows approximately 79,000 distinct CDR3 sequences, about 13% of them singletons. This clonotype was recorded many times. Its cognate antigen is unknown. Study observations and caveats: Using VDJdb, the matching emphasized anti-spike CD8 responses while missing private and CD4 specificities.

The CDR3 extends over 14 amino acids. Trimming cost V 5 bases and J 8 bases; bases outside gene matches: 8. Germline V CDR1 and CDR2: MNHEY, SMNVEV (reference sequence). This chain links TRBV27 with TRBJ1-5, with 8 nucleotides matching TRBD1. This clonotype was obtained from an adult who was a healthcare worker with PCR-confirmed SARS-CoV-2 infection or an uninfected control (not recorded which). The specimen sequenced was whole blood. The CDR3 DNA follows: TGTGCCAGCAGTCCCCCAGGGGGCGCCGAGCCCCAGCATTTT. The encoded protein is CASSPPGGAEPQHF.